The entry below describes one TCR beta chain. The antigen it binds to is not known. Per-base qualities were not stored, and no clone one base away is much larger. The data originate from a study of shared clonotypes between healthy human individuals (dated by TCRdb to the early 2020s). For the wider study: The cohort included three men and a couple of women between 18 and 49 years of age. For each donor, CD4 naive and CD4 memory were each run on three plates, CD8 naive on two plates, and CD8 memory on one plate. To estimate repertoire size and how much clonotype sharing occurs between individuals, the study deeply sequenced the blood TCR repertoires of several healthy adults. Libraries were prepared and TCR repertoires were sequenced by different laboratories using diverse techniques, in order to increase sequencing depth and limit assay-specific biases. Each donor's leukapheresis produced roughly between roughly 0.94 and 9.5 billion PBMCs.

Using the deep immunoSEQ assay, multiplex PCR amplified TCR CDR3 regions from genomic DNA. Genomic DNA extracted from each cell subset was distributed evenly over all wells of several immunoSEQ 96-well plates, and each plate served as one replicate. For sorted subsets, each replicate PCR was loaded with around 220 ng genomic DNA, equivalent to 25,000 to 35,000 T cell genomes. Purified libraries were quantified with a Qubit 3.0 fluorometer, sized on a Bioanalyzer 2100, and re-quantified with the KAPA Library Quantification kit. Every immunoSEQ 96-well plate was sequenced on a dedicated single-read 150-cycle Illumina NextSeq 550 flow cell. The study's processing was this. Because the immunoSEQ output included only junctional sequences and no quality scores, the filtering could not be the same as the filtering used for full-length reads. To assign V/J genes and CDR3, sequences were annotated against IMGT germline references using PyIR, a Python wrapper for IgBLAST v1.9. Any read was removed if the V/J assignment was weak (E-value above 1e-6), the CDR3 was missing, or the read contained stop codons, out-of-frame junctions, or ambiguous translated residues. A V3J clonotype was defined by an identical inferred V gene, J gene, and CDR3 amino acid sequence. The percentage overlap between two repertoires was calculated by dividing the number of shared unique clonotypes by the size of the smaller repertoire. RTK rarefaction, the Chao1 estimator, and Recon v2.1 estimates of unobserved clonotypes were used to assess repertoire richness. Generation probabilities for all TCRbeta clonotypes obtained by the gDNA method from a handful of donors were computed using OLGA. This immuneACCESS table, as held by TCRdb, lists in-frame sequences with V and J called but not all clones. Of the missing ones, under half trace to an unresolved V gene in checked studies; the others have no known cause. D and trimming were read from the DNA, whereas the V and J calls and clone size are those reported in that table. The sample profile shows 2 million to 2.5 million clones; about 93% of them were found once. Around 1.7% of the sample lies in the top ten.

For the CD8 naive samples, CD45RO-negative cells were positively selected for CCR7, yielding a CD45RA+CCR7+ population from which TemRA cells were excluded. The donors were healthy, HIV-negative adults with no recently reported acute infections or vaccinations. All donors were Caucasian adults living in Nashville, Tennessee, USA. Blood was collected by leukapheresis, and PBMCs were isolated by Ficoll-Histopaque density gradient centrifugation and then cryopreserved in liquid nitrogen vapor phase. Purity and quantity of every magnetically sorted T cell population were checked by analytical flow cytometry. Each sorted fraction had its genomic DNA isolated and then quantified by UV absorbance on a Nanodrop 2000c. Summary of the overall study and its limitations: Sampling was limited to blood, and TCR repertoires in tissue likely differ from TCR repertoires in blood. Across a handful of donors, around 5% of naive CD4, around 3.3% of naive CD8, around 2.1% of memory CD4, and 0.4% of memory CD8 clonotypes were shared. Larger estimated clonotype richness was generally found for naive subsets than for memory subsets. Clonotypes shared by all four sorted-subset donors showed higher generation probabilities than non-shared clonotypes. Incomplete sequencing was indicated by rarefaction of sorted-subset datasets, despite the large sequencing depth. Based on pairwise subsampling, the degree of clonotype sharing among donors was expected to be affected by sequencing depth. Because the study included only a small number of donors, the genetic and exposure-history diversity represented was limited.

CDR3 length: 15 amino acids, cysteine to phenylalanine. Only the CDR3 DNA is retained, 45 bases long and in frame from the first base. The germline V gene (reference sequence) yields SEHNR for CDR1 and FQNEAQ for CDR2. Compared with germline, V lacks 5 bases and J lacks 3 bases; bases without a gene match: 4. The TCR sequence derives from a young man in good health. Some clones in this sample may be carry-over from other donors' samples. Recombination linked TRBV7-9 to TRBJ2-7; 13 bases in between match TRBD2. Sequenced input: naive CD8+ T cells from PBMCs. Read against the paper, the sample's cell subset or site label means: CD45RA+CCR7+. The sequenced DNA is TGTGCCAGCAGCACCCGACTAGCGGGAGGCTACGAGCAGTACTTC. Its product reads: CASSTRLAGGYEQYF.